This TCR beta chain was identified during a study of beta chain features in type 1 diabetes. General study points: Shortening of TCRB CDR3s, moderate but significant, appeared in all four CD4+ subsets of Type 1 diabetes patients.

The CDR3 covers 16 residues. The V gene lost 5 bases and the J gene lost 3 bases, with 19 bases spanning the gap. CDR1 is MNHNY and CDR2 is SVGAGI in the germline V gene (reference sequence). About this clone itself: Its antigen remains unknown.

Of the isolated RNA, all was reverse transcribed, and so the sequenced material was expressed TCRB transcripts. Naive, central memory and regulatory T cell samples averaged approximately 3.9 million immunoSEQ reads each. Sequencing was performed with immunoSEQ multiplex PCR; in TCRdb, only in-frame clones are kept and a portion is missing. The table records 300,000 to 400,000 clones, roughly 9.8% of them present only once. The TCR originated in a man aged 30 to 39 with type 1 diabetes. The specimen was central memory CD4+ T cells from blood. The chain combines TRBV6-6 with TRBJ1-2; D is perhaps TRBD1 (6 bases). The CDR3: CASSPPLTGLHYGYTF. The CDR3 region has the DNA TGTGCCAGCAGTCCTCCCCTGACAGGACTTCACTATGGCTACACCTTC.